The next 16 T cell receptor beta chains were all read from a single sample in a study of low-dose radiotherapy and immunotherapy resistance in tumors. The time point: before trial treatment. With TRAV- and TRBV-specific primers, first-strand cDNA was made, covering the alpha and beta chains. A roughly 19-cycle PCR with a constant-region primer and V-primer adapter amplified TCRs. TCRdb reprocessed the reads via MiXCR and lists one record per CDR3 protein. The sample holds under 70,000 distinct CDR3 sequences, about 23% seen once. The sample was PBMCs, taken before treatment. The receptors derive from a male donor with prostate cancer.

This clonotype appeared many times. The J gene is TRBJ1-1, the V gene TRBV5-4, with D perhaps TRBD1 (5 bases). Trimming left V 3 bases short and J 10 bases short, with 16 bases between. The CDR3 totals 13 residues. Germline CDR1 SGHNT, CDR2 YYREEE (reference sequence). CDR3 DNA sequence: TGTGCCAGCAGCTCGGGGATCGGGGCTCTAGCTTTCTTT. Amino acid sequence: CASSSGIGALAFF.

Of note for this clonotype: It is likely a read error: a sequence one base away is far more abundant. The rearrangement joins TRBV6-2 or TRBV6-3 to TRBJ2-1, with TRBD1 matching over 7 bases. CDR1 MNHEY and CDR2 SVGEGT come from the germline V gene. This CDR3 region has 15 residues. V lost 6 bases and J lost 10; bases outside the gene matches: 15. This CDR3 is CASRWGQSLLGEQFF. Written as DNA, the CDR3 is TGTGCCAGCAGATGGGGACAGTCGCTCCTTGGGGAGCAGTTCTTC.

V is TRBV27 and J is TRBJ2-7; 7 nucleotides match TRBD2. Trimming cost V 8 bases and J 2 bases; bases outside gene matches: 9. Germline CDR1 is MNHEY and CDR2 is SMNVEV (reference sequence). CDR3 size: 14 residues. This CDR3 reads CASANLAAPYEQYF. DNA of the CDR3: TGTGCCAGCGCGAATCTAGCGGCTCCCTACGAGCAGTACTTC.

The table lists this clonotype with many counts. The CDR3 coding sequence is TGCGCCAGCAGCTTAACAAGTTCTCCCCGCTACGAGCAGTACTTC. It codes for CASSLTSSPRYEQYF. J is TRBJ2-7 and V is TRBV5-1; D uncertain. The germline CDR1 and CDR2 sequences are SGHRS and YFSETQ. The CDR3 spans 15 residues. With 2 bases removed from V and 3 bases from J, the gap between germline ends came to 15 bases.

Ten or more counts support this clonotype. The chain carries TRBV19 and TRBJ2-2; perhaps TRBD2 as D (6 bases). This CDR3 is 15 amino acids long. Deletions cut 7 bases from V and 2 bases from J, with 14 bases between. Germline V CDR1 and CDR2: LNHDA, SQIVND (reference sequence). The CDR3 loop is CASMGGSGNTGELFF. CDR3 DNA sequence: TGTGCCAGTATGGGCGGTAGCGGAAACACCGGGGAGCTGTTTTTT.

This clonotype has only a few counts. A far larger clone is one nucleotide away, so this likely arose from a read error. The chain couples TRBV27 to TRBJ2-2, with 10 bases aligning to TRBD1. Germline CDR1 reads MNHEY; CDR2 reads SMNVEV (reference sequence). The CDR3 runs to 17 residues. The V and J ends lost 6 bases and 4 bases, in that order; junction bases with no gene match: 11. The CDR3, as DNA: TGTGCCAGCAGCCAATCTCCGGGACAGGGGTTCACCGGGGAGCTGTTTTTT. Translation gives CASSQSPGQGFTGELFF.

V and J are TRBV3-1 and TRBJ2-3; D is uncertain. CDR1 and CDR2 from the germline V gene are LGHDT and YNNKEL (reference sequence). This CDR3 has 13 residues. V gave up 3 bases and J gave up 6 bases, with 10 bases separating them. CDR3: CASSQGRGDTQYF. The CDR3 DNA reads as TGTGCCAGCAGCCAGGGTCGAGGTGATACGCAGTATTTT.

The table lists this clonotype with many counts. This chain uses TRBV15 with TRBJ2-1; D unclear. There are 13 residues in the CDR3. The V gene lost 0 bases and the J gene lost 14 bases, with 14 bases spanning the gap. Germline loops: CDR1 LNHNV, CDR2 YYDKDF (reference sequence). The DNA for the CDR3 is TGTGCCACCAGCAGAGATTATCAACGTAACGAGTTCTTC. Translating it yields CATSRDYQRNEFF.

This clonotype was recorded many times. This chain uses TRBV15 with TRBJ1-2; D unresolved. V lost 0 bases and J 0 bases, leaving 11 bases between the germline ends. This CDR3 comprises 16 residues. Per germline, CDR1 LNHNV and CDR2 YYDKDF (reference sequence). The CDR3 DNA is TGTGCCACCAGCAGAGATCCCGGAATAACTAACTATGGCTACACCTTC. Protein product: CATSRDPGITNYGYTF.

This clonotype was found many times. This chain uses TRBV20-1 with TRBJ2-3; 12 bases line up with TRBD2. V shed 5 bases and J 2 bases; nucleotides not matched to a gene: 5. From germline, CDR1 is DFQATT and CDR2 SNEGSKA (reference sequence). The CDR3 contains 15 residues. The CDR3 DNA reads TGCAGTGCTCCAGGACTAGCGGGGTACACAGATACGCAGTATTTT. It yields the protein CSAPGLAGYTDTQYF.

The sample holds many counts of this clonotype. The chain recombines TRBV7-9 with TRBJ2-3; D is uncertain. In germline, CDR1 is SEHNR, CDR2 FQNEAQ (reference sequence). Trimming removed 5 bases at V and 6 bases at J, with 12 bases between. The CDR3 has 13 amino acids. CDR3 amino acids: CASSLGSPDTQYF. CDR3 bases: TGTGCCAGCAGCCTGGGATCGCCTGATACGCAGTATTTT.

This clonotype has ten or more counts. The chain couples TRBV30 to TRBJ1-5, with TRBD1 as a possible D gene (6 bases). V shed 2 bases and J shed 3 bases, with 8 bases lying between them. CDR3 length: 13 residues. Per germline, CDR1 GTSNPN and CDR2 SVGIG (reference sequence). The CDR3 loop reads CAWSHRDNQPQHF. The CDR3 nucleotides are TGTGCCTGGAGTCACAGGGACAATCAGCCCCAGCATTTT.

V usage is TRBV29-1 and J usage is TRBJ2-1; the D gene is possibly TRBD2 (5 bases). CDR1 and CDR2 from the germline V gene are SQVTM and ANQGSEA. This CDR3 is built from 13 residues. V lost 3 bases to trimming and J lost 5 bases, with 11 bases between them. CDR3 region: CSVDVTNDNEQFF. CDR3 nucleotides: TGCAGCGTTGACGTGACTAATGACAATGAGCAGTTCTTC.

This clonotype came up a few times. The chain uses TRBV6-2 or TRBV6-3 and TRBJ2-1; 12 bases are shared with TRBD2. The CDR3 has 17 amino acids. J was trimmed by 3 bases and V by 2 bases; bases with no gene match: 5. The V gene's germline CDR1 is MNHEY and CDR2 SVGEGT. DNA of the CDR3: TGTGCCAGCAGTTACCCGACTAGCGGGGGCAACTACAATGAGCAGTTCTTC. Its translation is CASSYPTSGGNYNEQFF.

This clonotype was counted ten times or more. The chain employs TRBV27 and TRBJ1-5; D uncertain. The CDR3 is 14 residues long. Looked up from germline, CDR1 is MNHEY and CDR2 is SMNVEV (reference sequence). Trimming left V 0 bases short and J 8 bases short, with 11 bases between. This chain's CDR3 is CASSLSGSGKPQHF. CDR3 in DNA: TGTGCCAGCAGTTTATCAGGGAGTGGGAAGCCCCAGCATTTT.

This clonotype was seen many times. This CDR3 reads CASTHQTGRPGELFF. For the CDR3, the DNA is TGTGCCAGCACCCACCAGACAGGGAGACCGGGGGAGCTGTTTTTT. The J gene is TRBJ2-2, the V gene TRBV3-1, with 7 bases lining up with TRBD1. The CDR3 covers 15 residues. Germline assignment: CDR1 LGHDT and CDR2 YNNKEL (reference sequence). The V segment lost 7 bases and the J segment 8 bases; nucleotides outside the gene matches: 13.